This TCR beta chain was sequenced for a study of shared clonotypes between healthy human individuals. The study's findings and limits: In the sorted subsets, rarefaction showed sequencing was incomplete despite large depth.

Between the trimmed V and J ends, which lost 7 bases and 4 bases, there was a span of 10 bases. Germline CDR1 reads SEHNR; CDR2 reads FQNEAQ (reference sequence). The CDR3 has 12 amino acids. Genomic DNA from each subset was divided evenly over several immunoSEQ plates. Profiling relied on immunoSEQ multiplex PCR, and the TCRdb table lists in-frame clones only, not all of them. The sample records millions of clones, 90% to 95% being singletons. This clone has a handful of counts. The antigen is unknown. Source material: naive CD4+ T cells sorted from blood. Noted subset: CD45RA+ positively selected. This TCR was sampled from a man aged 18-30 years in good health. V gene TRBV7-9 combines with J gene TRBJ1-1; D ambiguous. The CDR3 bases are TGTGCCAGCAAGGGAGATGGCACTGAAGCTTTCTTT. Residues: CASKGDGTEAFF.